The rows below give T cell receptor beta chains drawn from one sample of a study of blood T cells in healthy people across ages. TCRdb ran MiXCR on the 5' RACE reads and lists one entry per CDR3 protein. The table lists over a million distinct CDR3 sequences, less than 25% of them singletons. A further study also used this sample, focusing on T cells of mothers and their children.

The specimen sequenced was blood. The receptor source for this set is a girl aged 2-15 years in good health. The CDR3 runs from the conserved cysteine through the conserved F or W. A D gene is named only where the DNA matches it firmly. Clone size is stated in some rows and not others, as once, few, many or a class when expanded.

d_gene	abundance	v_gene	j_gene	CDR3nt	CDR3aa
TRBD2	once	TRBV20-1	TRBJ2-7	TGCAGTGCTAGAGATTTAGCGGGAGGTGGTGAGCAGTACTTC	CSARDLAGGGEQYF
NA	many	TRBV11-2	TRBJ2-7	TGTGCCAGCAGCATCGGGACGGCCTACGAGCAGTACTTC	CASSIGTAYEQYF
NA	few	TRBV29-1	TRBJ1-1	TGCAGCGTTGAGGGACGGCTGAACACTGAAGCTCTCTTT	CSVEGRLNTEALF
TRBD1	NA	TRBV5-1	TRBJ2-5	TGCGCCAGCAGCACCGGGACAGGAGATAAAGAGACCCAGTACTTC	CASSTGTGDKETQYF
NA	NA	TRBV12-3/TRBV12-4	TRBJ1-5	TGTGCCAGCAGTTTTGTTGATCAGCCCCAGCATTTT	CASSFVDQPQHF
NA	NA	TRBV7-3	TRBJ2-2	TGTGCCAGCAGCTTAGGGTCTGCCGGGGAGCTGTTTTTT	CASSLGSAGELFF
NA	NA	TRBV20-1	TRBJ1-2	TGCAGTGCCCTCATCGGGGGTAACTATGGCTACACCTTC	CSALIGGNYGYTF
NA	NA	TRBV6-2/TRBV6-3	TRBJ2-2	TGTGCCAGCAGCCCCCTCGCGCGGACCGGGGAGCTGGTTTTT	CASSPLARTGELVF
NA	NA	TRBV7-2	TRBJ2-7	TGTGCCAGCAGCTTTGACGGGAGAAACTACGAGCAGTACTTC	CASSFDGRNYEQYF
TRBD1	NA	TRBV4-1	TRBJ2-7	TGCGCCAGCAGCCAACCCCGGGACAGGGTATACGAGCAGTACTTC	CASSQPRDRVYEQYF
TRBD1	NA	TRBV6-1	TRBJ1-1	TGTGCCAGCAGCGAGACGGACAGGGGAGTCAGCACTGAAGCTTTCTTT	CASSETDRGVSTEAFF
TRBD1	NA	TRBV3-1	TRBJ2-3	TGTGCCAGCAGCCAAGGAGGGACAGGGATCCCAGATACGCAGTATTTT	CASSQGGTGIPDTQYF
NA	few	TRBV7-9	TRBJ2-5	TGTGCCAGCAGGGGACAGCGAGAAGGAGGGGAGACCCAGTACTTC	CASRGQREGGETQYF
NA	few	TRBV6-5	TRBJ1-5	TGTGCCAGCAGTTACAGGCAGACCGATCAGCCCCAGCATTTT	CASSYRQTDQPQHF